These 22 T cell receptor beta chains originate from one sample sequenced in a study of a mutant IDH1 vaccine in newly diagnosed glioma. Time point indicated: week 47, end of study. In every dose of vaccine, 300 ug of mutant IDH1 20-mer peptide was given alongside topical imiquimod. Sequencing used immunoSEQ multiplex PCR; TCRdb keeps in-frame clones, though not all of them. The sample contains 40,000 or so clones, approximately 80% of which appear only once. The antigens of these receptors remain unknown. Sequenced here: PBMCs, sampled from a glioma patient whose treatment included an IDH1 peptide vaccine. Receptors originate from a man between 18 and 35 years old with glioma. Some clones in this sample may be carry-over from other donors' samples.

The chain couples TRBV6-5 to TRBJ2-1; D remains ambiguous. The CDR3 loop spans 15 amino acids. With 6 bases removed from V and 0 bases from J, the gap between germline ends came to 12 bases. Germline V gene sequence: CDR1 MNHEY, CDR2 SVGAGI. CDR3 amino acids: CASRFLLSSYNEQFF. For the CDR3, the DNA is TGTGCCAGCAGATTCCTCTTAAGCTCCTACAATGAGCAGTTCTTC.

The chain employs TRBV7-9 and TRBJ1-1; 7 bases are shared with TRBD1. V dropped 2 bases and J dropped 3; count of bases not matched to a gene: 12. The CDR3 covers 17 residues. Germline CDR1 reads SEHNR; CDR2 reads FQNEAQ (reference sequence). The CDR3 bases are TGTGCCAGCAGCTTAAATTTCTATGCAGGGGGATACACTGAAGCTTTCTTT. Translation: CASSLNFYAGGYTEAFF. Full variable domain (rest looked up from reference TRBV7-9 and TRBJ1-1): DTGVSQNPRHKITKRGQNVTFRCDPISEHNRLYWYRQTLGQGPEFLTYFQNEAQLEKSRLLSDRFSAERPKGSFSTLEIQRTEQGDSAMYLCASSLNFYAGGYTEAFFGQGTRLTVV.

The chain recombines TRBV11-2 with TRBJ2-7; D is perhaps TRBD1 or TRBD2 (6 bases each). This CDR3 is built from 14 residues. The V gene lost 7 bases and the J gene lost 6 bases, with 19 bases spanning the gap. CDR1 and CDR2 (germline): SGHAT, FQNNGV. The CDR3 here is CASTQSGGESEQYF. The DNA of the CDR3 is TGTGCCAGCACCCAGTCCGGGGGCGAGTCCGAGCAGTACTTC. The full variable domain, with the rest looked up from reference TRBV11-2 and TRBJ2-7, is EAGVAQSPRYKIIEKRQSVAFWCNPISGHATLYWYQQILGQGPKLLIQFQNNGVVDDSQLPKDRFSAERLKGVDSTLKIQPAKLEDSAVYLCASTQSGGESEQYFGPGTRLTVT.

The rearrangement joins TRBV6-5 to TRBJ1-1, with D tentatively TRBD1 (6 bases). The CDR3 totals 14 residues. Trimming pared 3 bases from V and 4 bases from J, leaving 12 bases between. Germline V gene lookup returns CDR1 MNHEY and CDR2 SVGAGI. For the CDR3, the DNA is TGTGCCAGCAGTTATGTGGGGGCAAGCACTGAAGCTTTCTTT. Translating gives CASSYVGASTEAFF.

This clone was found once. This chain joins TRBV27 and TRBJ2-7, with 15 nucleotides matching TRBD2. This CDR3 has 17 residues. Trimming at V came to 2 bases and at J to 6 bases, leaving 8 bases not matched to a gene. Germline V gene sequence: CDR1 MNHEY, CDR2 SMNVEV (reference sequence). The CDR3 DNA reads as TGTGCCAGCAGTTTAGATGGGACTAGCGGGAGGCTCGGCGAGCAGTACTTC. This sequence encodes CASSLDGTSGRLGEQYF.

The chain joins TRBV30 to TRBJ1-1, with D hard to call. Trimming left V 4 bases short and J 3 bases short, with 15 bases between. The CDR3 consists of 14 residues. Germline V gene sequence: CDR1 GTSNPN, CDR2 SVGIG (reference sequence). The CDR3 is CAWTLGFGDTEAFF. The CDR3 DNA is TGTGCCTGGACATTGGGTTTTGGCGACACTGAAGCTTTCTTT.

This clone has a single count. This chain connects TRBV30 to TRBJ1-5; D is possibly TRBD1 (5 bases). Between the trimmed V and J ends, which lost 5 bases and 4 bases, there was a span of 9 bases. Germline lookup yields CDR1 GTSNPN and CDR2 SVGIG (reference sequence). The CDR3 extends over 12 amino acids. CDR3 bases: TGTGCCTGGGGACATATAAATCAGCCCCAGCATTTT. Protein: CAWGHINQPQHF.

The chain has TRBV5-4 and TRBJ2-7; D remains ambiguous. Germline-derived CDR1 and CDR2 are SGHNT and YYREEE (reference sequence). The CDR3 extends over 14 amino acids. Trimming removed 0 bases at V and 0 bases at J, with 7 bases between. This CDR3 reads CASSLDPTSYEQYF. In DNA, the CDR3 is TGTGCCAGCAGCTTGGATCCCACCTCCTACGAGCAGTACTTC.

J is TRBJ1-5 and V is TRBV19, with 8 bases that match TRBD1. Germline V gene lookup returns CDR1 LNHDA and CDR2 SQIVND (reference sequence). There are 16 residues in the CDR3. J gave up 6 bases and V 0 bases, and 7 bases lay outside the gene matches. The CDR3, as DNA: TGTGCCAGTAGTATAGACGGCAGGGGGCTGGGTCAGCCCCAGCATTTT. Its translation is CASSIDGRGLGQPQHF.

This rearrangement joins TRBV5-1 to TRBJ1-2, with D possibly being TRBD1 (6 bases). CDR1 and CDR2 (germline): SGHRS, YFSETQ. Trimming took off 5 bases at V and 13 bases at J, with 18 bases between the two ends. This CDR3 contains 12 residues. The chain's CDR3 is CASREGQIAITF. The CDR3 region has the DNA TGCGCCAGCAGGGAGGGACAAATCGCCATCACCTTC.

A single count supports this clone. The chain has TRBV9 and TRBJ2-3; TRBD2 aligns across 9 bases. The germline V gene encodes CDR1 SGDLS and CDR2 YYNGEE. Losses at the gene ends were 4 bases for V and 6 bases for J; bases not matched to a gene: 9. There are 15 residues in the CDR3. The CDR3 nucleotides are TGTGCCAGCAGCACCTCTAGCGGGGTGCCGGATACGCAGTATTTT. Protein sequence: CASSTSSGVPDTQYF.

The genes are TRBV19 and TRBJ1-4; no clear D gene. In germline, CDR1 is LNHDA, CDR2 SQIVND (reference sequence). The CDR3 extends over 15 amino acids. V lost 3 bases and J lost 0, with 8 bases in between. DNA of the CDR3: TGTGCCAGTAGTATGAACAGCCCAACTAATGAAAAACTGTTTTTT. Protein product: CASSMNSPTNEKLFF.

CDR3 residues: CASSESPGGRSPLHF. CDR3 nucleotide sequence: TGTGCCAGCAGTGAATCCCCAGGGGGCAGATCACCCCTCCACTTT. The chain carries TRBV6-1 and TRBJ1-6, with TRBD1 identical over 8 bases. CDR1 is MNHNS and CDR2 is SASEGT in the germline V gene. The CDR3 length is 15 residues. Trimming cost V 2 bases and J 10 bases; bases outside gene matches: 7.

The V gene is TRBV5-6, the J gene TRBJ1-1, with a tentative D call TRBD1 (6 bases). Per germline, CDR1 SGHDT and CDR2 YYEEEE. The V and J ends lost 4 bases and 1 base respectively, with 17 bases between them. The CDR3 consists of 16 residues. Here the CDR3 DNA reads TGTGCCAGCAGCACCCGGACAGCTTGGTGGAACACTGAAGCTTTCTTT. It encodes CASSTRTAWWNTEAFF.

This clone was counted between two and nine times. The chain combines TRBV11-2 with TRBJ2-2; D is possibly TRBD2 (5 bases). The V gene lost 5 bases and the J gene lost 2 bases, with 12 bases spanning the gap. Germline CDR1 and CDR2: SGHAT and FQNNGV. This CDR3 is built from 15 residues. The CDR3 nucleotides read TGTGCCAGCAGCCGTACTAGAGCCAACACCGGGGAGCTGTTTTTT. Its protein is CASSRTRANTGELFF.

The chain employs TRBV19 and TRBJ2-2; D is unresolved. Germline lookup yields CDR1 LNHDA and CDR2 SQIVND (reference sequence). The CDR3 runs 17 residues. The ends were cut back, 9 bases at V and 0 bases at J, with 20 bases in the middle. CDR3 loop: CASLDASFTSNTGELFF. The CDR3 DNA follows: TGTGCCAGCCTCGACGCCTCTTTTACTTCGAACACCGGGGAGCTGTTTTTT.

This chain joins TRBV30 and TRBJ1-2, with a weak D call TRBD1 (6 bases). The germline CDR1 and CDR2 sequences are GTSNPN and SVGIG (reference sequence). The CDR3 spans 14 residues. Trimming left V 7 bases short and J 4 bases short, with 19 bases between. CDR3 bases: TGTGCCTCCTCCGCAGGGGCCCGTAGCTATGGCTACACCTTC. The encoded protein is CASSAGARSYGYTF.

The chain has TRBV18 and TRBJ1-1; TRBD1 matches at 8 bases. The CDR3 consists of 15 residues. Germline V gene sequence: CDR1 KGHSH, CDR2 LQKENI. V lost 3 bases and J lost 3; bases outside the gene matches: 6. Here the CDR3 DNA reads TGTGCCAGCTCACCCCTGGACAGGGCGGACACTGAAGCTTTCTTT. It specifies CASSPLDRADTEAFF.

The V and J genes are TRBV12-5 and TRBJ2-1; 7 bases match TRBD1. Per the germline V gene, CDR1 is LGHNT and CDR2 is FRNRAP. This CDR3 has 13 amino acids. The trim removed 5 bases at V and 8 bases at J, leaving 6 bases unmatched. CDR3 amino acids: CASGVGTAHEQFF. The CDR3 region has the DNA TGTGCTAGTGGTGTCGGGACAGCTCATGAGCAGTTCTTC.

The V call is TRBV27, the J call TRBJ2-1, with TRBD2 matching 15 bases. This CDR3 is built from 13 residues. In germline, CDR1 is MNHEY, CDR2 SMNVEV (reference sequence). V lost 4 bases and J lost 15; bases outside the gene matches: 4. This CDR3 is CASSWGLAGGPFF. The CDR3 DNA sequence: TGTGCCAGCAGTTGGGGACTAGCGGGAGGTCCGTTCTTC.

The chain couples TRBV6-6 to TRBJ1-3; D unclear. Trimming pared 6 bases from V and 3 bases from J, leaving 6 bases between. The CDR3 totals 12 residues. The germline CDR1 and CDR2 sequences are MNHNY and SVGAGI (reference sequence). The CDR3: CASSPGGNTIYF. The CDR3 DNA reads TGTGCCAGCAGCCCCGGTGGAAACACCATATATTTT.

The J gene is TRBJ2-7, the V gene TRBV5-6; D not certain. Germline loops: CDR1 SGHDT, CDR2 YYEEEE. This CDR3 region has 14 residues. Trimming removed 3 bases at V and 0 bases at J, with 10 bases between. The chain's CDR3 is CASSSYTYSYEQYF. In nucleotides, the CDR3 is TGTGCCAGCAGCTCATACACCTACTCCTACGAGCAGTACTTC.